This T cell receptor (beta chain) was recovered during a study of shared clonotypes between healthy human individuals. This CDR3 is built from 13 residues. V was cut by 1 base and J by 6 bases, with 10 bases left in between. Germline CDR1 is SGHAT and CDR2 is FQNNGV. Produced via immunoSEQ multiplex PCR; TCRdb's table is partial and in-frame only. The sample records about 1 million clones, about four fifths being singletons. This clone was found a few times. The sequence derives from a man younger than 35 in good health. Some clones in this sample may be carry-over from other donors' samples. The rearrangement joins TRBV11-2 to TRBJ2-7, with a weak D call TRBD1 (5 bases). The sequenced sample consisted of memory CD4+ T cells from PBMCs. Sample subset: CD45RA-negative fraction. This CDR3 is CASSLVSGFEQYF. The CDR3 DNA follows: TGTGCCAGCAGCTTAGTGTCAGGGTTCGAGCAGTACTTC.